The source of this T cell receptor (beta chain) is a study of beta chain features in type 1 diabetes (dated by TCRdb to the late 2010s). About the study as a whole: Patients and healthy donors did not differ in mean age, gender distribution, total cell number or subset yield. A total of roughly 99 million sorted cells were examined across all samples, and the number of cells per subset was strongly correlated with RNA yield. Whereas all 30 or so donors provided naive and central memory subsets, regulatory and stem cell-like memory subsets were isolated from just 8 patients and roughly 8 healthy donors. In the study, TCRB repertoires of sorted circulating CD4+ T cell subsets from recently diagnosed type 1 diabetes patients were compared with those of matched healthy donors.

From each donor, a single peripheral blood sample of about 100 mL on average was drawn into heparinised tubes. Naive, central memory, regulatory and stem cell-like memory CD4+ T cells were sorted on a BD FACSAria II using a panel including CD45RO, CCR7, CD25, CD127, CD95 and CD27. A purity above 95% was achieved for all sorted populations. Right away, PBMCs were isolated by Lymphoprep density gradient centrifugation and were stained directly, with no culture step. So that batch effects would be minimized, each experiment stained and sorted samples in pairs, pairing one healthy donor with one patient. The investigation overall reported the following: Sequencing cDNA rather than genomic DNA could over-represent highly expressing activated cells, although activation and CD3 levels did not differ between groups. Only small numbers of individuals were included in the HLA sub-analyses, which left unresolved whether HLA type had any influence on TCRB rearrangement. Type 1 diabetes patients showed a moderate but significant shortening of TCRB CDR3 length in all four CD4+ subsets. PCR may preferentially amplify shorter templates, but because patient and control samples were amplified and corrected together, any resulting skew would affect both groups equally. Patients with type 1 diabetes made fewer insertions and deleted more nucleotides at VDJ recombination sites, implying thymic rearrangement abnormalities. Naive, central memory and regulatory TCRB repertoires appeared more similar among patients than among healthy donors.

With respect to this clone: Its antigen is still unknown. Base-call qualities are not available, and no considerably larger clone is one nucleotide away.

All of the isolated RNA was reverse transcribed with the High Capacity cDNA Reverse Transcription Kit, so expressed TCRB transcripts were sequenced. Deep immunoSEQ sequencing was applied to naive, central memory and regulatory T cell samples, giving an average of roughly 3.3 million total reads per sample. After sorted cells were lysed in RLT buffer, RNA was extracted with DNase-treated RNeasy Micro or Mini kits, with the choice depending on cell number. To prevent cross-contamination, each cell subset was processed individually, whereas patient and healthy donor samples were processed jointly. The immunoSEQ multiplex PCR was used to amplify TCRB sequences from cDNA, generating 87-bp fragments that spanned the CDR3 region. Sequencing of the amplicons was performed on the Illumina HiSeq platform. The source study handled its data this way. Synthetic template baselines were used to correct PCR bias computationally, reads within Hamming distance 2 were collapsed together, and singletons that could not be merged were discarded. Reads were aligned against IMGT so that V, D and J genes, CDR3 length and insertions or deletions at six rearrangement sites could be assigned. Within each subset, clonotype counts were normalized to the number of sorted cells before true diversity and Gini coefficients were calculated with the tcR R package. The overlap coefficient, calculated on TCRB nucleotide sequences, was used to quantify repertoire sharing. Out-of-frame TCRB sequences from naive cells were analyzed as a proxy for the pre-selection repertoire. As stored in TCRdb, this immuneACCESS dataset retains in-frame rearrangements with V and J assigned. A fraction of the clones does not appear; measured against another copy, unresolved V genes explain less than half of the discrepancy, and the remainder lacks a known reason. That table gives V, J and clone size, and the DNA gave D and trimming. The sample table records over 700,000 clones; 15% to 20% of these occur just once. The top ten clonotypes cover about 0.025% of the sample.

Trimming at the junction amounts to 5 bases on V and 4 bases on J, and the germline ends lie 32 bases apart. The germline V gene yields MDHEN for CDR1 and SYDVKM for CDR2. From the cysteine up to the phenylalanine, the CDR3 has a length of 20 residues. Only the CDR3 part of the read is kept: 60 bases, read in frame from the first base. The chain employs TRBV28 and TRBJ1-2; D gene: possibly TRBD1, on 5 matching bases. The sample comprised naive CD4+ T cells from blood. The cell subset or site label on this specimen signifies: true naive CD4+ T cells. The TCR originated in a woman aged 18-29 years in good health. The sequenced DNA: TGTGCCAGCAGTCCCCTCCTAGGCCTGCGAGGCGACAGCTTCTCCTATGGCTACACCTTC. Translated, this gives CASSPLLGLRGDSFSYGYTF.